The 17 T cell receptor beta chains listed next were all sequenced from one sample in a study of OX40 agonist ivuxolimab in advanced cancers. The data were produced by immunoSEQ multiplex PCR, yet TCRdb's version contains in-frame clones alone and is incomplete. The table has about 58,000 clones, approximately 90% seen once. The material was CD4+ or CD8+ T cells sorted from blood, obtained in a trial of the OX40 agonist ivuxolimab. Every receptor here comes from an adult with an advanced solid tumor such as melanoma, head and neck, liver or kidney cancer.

The chain links TRBV19 to TRBJ2-2; D ambiguous. Deletions cut 6 bases from V and 3 bases from J, with 11 bases between. This CDR3 comprises 14 residues. CDR1 is LNHDA, CDR2 SQIVND, per germline (reference sequence). CDR3 loop: CASSISRDTGELFF. For the CDR3, the DNA is TGTGCCAGTAGCATCAGTCGGGACACCGGGGAGCTGTTTTTT. The variable domain in full, completed from reference TRBV19 and TRBJ2-2, reads DGGITQSPKYLFRKEGQNVTLSCEQNLNHDAMYWYRQDPGQGLRLIYYSQIVNDFQKGDIAEGYSVSREKKESFPLTVTSAQKNPTAFYLCASSISRDTGELFFGEGSRLTVL.

The V and J genes are TRBV18 and TRBJ2-2; D not certain. The CDR3 has 13 residues. V shed 3 bases and J shed 0 bases, with 2 bases lying between them. Germline V lookup: CDR1 KGHSH, CDR2 LQKENI. The CDR3 nucleotides read TGTGCCAGCTCACCCTCGAACACCGGGGAGCTGTTTTTT. Its translation: CASSPSNTGELFF. The full variable domain, completed using reference TRBV18 and TRBJ2-2, is NAGVMQNPRHLVRRRGQEARLRCSPMKGHSHVYWYRQLPEEGLKFMVYLQKENIIDESGMPKERFSAEFPKEGPSILRIQQVVRGDSAAYFCASSPSNTGELFFGEGSRLTVL.

The chain combines TRBV6-5 with TRBJ2-3; D unresolved. Per germline, CDR1 MNHEY and CDR2 SVGAGI. The V end was cut by 4 bases, the J end by 0 bases, with 5 bases between. The CDR3 has 13 amino acids. Here the CDR3 DNA reads TGTGCCAGCAGTTTACAGAGCACAGATACGCAGTATTTT. As protein: CASSLQSTDTQYF.

The chain is built from TRBV29-1 and TRBJ2-7; D ambiguous. The CDR3 runs 12 residues. V lost 5 bases and J 7 bases, leaving 15 bases between the germline ends. Germline V gene lookup returns CDR1 SQVTM and CDR2 ANQGSEA. CDR3 protein: CSVSQDSWEQYF. Written as DNA, the CDR3 is TGCAGCGTTAGCCAGGATTCATGGGAGCAGTACTTC.

J is TRBJ2-3 and V is TRBV5-1, with 14 positions matching TRBD2. After removal of 2 bases from V and 4 bases from J, the junction contained 3 bases not matched to a gene. The CDR3 has 16 residues. Germline V gene sequence: CDR1 SGHRS, CDR2 YFSETQ. CDR3 amino acids: CASSFPGLAGADTQYF. CDR3 bases: TGCGCCAGCAGCTTTCCGGGACTAGCGGGAGCAGATACGCAGTATTTT.

V is TRBV7-3 and J is TRBJ2-3; D is uncertain. This CDR3 spans 15 amino acids. Trimming stripped 5 bases from V and 7 bases from J, with 19 bases between. CDR1 and CDR2 from the germline V gene are SGHTA and FQGTGA. CDR3 DNA: TGTGCCAGCAGCCCAGACACGGGCCCTCGGAATACGCAGTATTTT. It is translated as CASSPDTGPRNTQYF.

The gene calls are TRBV19 and TRBJ2-5; D might be TRBD2 (5 bases). The V gene's germline CDR1 is LNHDA and CDR2 SQIVND (reference sequence). V lost 5 bases and J 3 bases, leaving 19 bases between the germline ends. This CDR3 has 16 amino acids. CDR3 nucleotides: TGTGCCAGTAGTTCCCAACTGGGGTTGAGGGAAGAGACCCAGTACTTC. It encodes CASSSQLGLREETQYF.

This chain links TRBV7-8 with TRBJ2-1; no reliable D call. Trimming took off 2 bases at V and 6 bases at J, with 14 bases between the two ends. Germline values: CDR1 SGHVS, CDR2 FQNEAQ. This CDR3 comprises 15 residues. Here the CDR3 reads CASSLYIGLRNEQFF. The CDR3 nucleotides read TGTGCCAGCAGCTTATATATCGGCCTGCGCAATGAGCAGTTCTTC.

V and J are TRBV13 and TRBJ2-7, with D unresolved. The germline gives CDR1 PRHDT, CDR2 FYEKMQ (reference sequence). The CDR3 is 14 amino acids. V lost 5 bases and J 3 bases, leaving 14 bases between the germline ends. CDR3 amino acids: CASSRRPTNYEQYF. CDR3 in DNA: TGTGCCAGCAGCCGAAGACCGACGAACTACGAGCAGTACTTC.

The rearrangement links TRBV25-1 to TRBJ2-2; either TRBD1 or TRBD2 may supply D (6 bases each). The CDR3 contains 16 residues. Trimming removed 2 bases from V and 2 bases from J, with 12 bases in between. The germline V gene encodes CDR1 MGHDK and CDR2 SYGVNS. In nucleotides, the CDR3 is TGTGCCAGCAGTGAAAAGGGGGGAACAAACACCGGGGAGCTGTTTTTT. It translates to CASSEKGGTNTGELFF.

This clone is medium-sized. V is TRBV4-1 and J is TRBJ1-1, with 8 positions matching TRBD1. Germline loops: CDR1 MGHRA, CDR2 YSYEKL. J gave up 2 bases and V 0 bases, and 14 bases lay outside the gene matches. The CDR3 totals 19 residues. CDR3 residues: CASSQDRQGAQGSNTEAFF. CDR3 nucleotides: TGCGCCAGCAGCCAAGATCGGCAGGGGGCGCAGGGTTCAAACACTGAAGCTTTCTTT.

The chain employs TRBV9 and TRBJ2-1, with TRBD2 matching over 7 bases. This CDR3 contains 15 residues. The germline V gene has CDR1 SGDLS and CDR2 YYNGEE. Unmatched junction bases numbered 11, after V lost 3 bases and J lost 8 bases. This CDR3 reads CASSASGDRLDEQFF. CDR3 DNA: TGTGCCAGCAGCGCAAGCGGGGACCGGTTGGATGAGCAGTTCTTC.

The rearrangement links TRBV5-4 to TRBJ2-1, with 9 bases that match TRBD2. V was clipped by 0 bases and J by 8 bases; unmatched bases: 9. The germline V gene has CDR1 SGHNT and CDR2 YYREEE (reference sequence). CDR3 length: 16 residues. The CDR3 region is CASSLAGTSRLHEQFF. The CDR3, as DNA: TGTGCCAGCAGCTTGGCCGGGACTAGCAGGCTGCATGAGCAGTTCTTC.

In this sample, this clone turned up once. This chain joins TRBV30 and TRBJ2-7, with D perhaps TRBD2 (5 bases). Germline values: CDR1 GTSNPN, CDR2 SVGIG (reference sequence). Between the trimmed V and J ends, which lost 2 bases and 9 bases, there was a span of 17 bases. This CDR3 region has 13 residues. The CDR3 sequence: CAWSRPGSSVQYF. In DNA, the CDR3 is TGTGCCTGGAGTAGGCCGGGAAGCAGTGTGCAGTACTTC.

The chain combines TRBV21-1 with TRBJ2-7. TRBV21-1 is assigned pseudogene status. CDR3 size: 15 residues. The CDR3 here is CASTGRSELKGEQYF. DNA for the CDR3: TGTGCCAGCACCGGACGGTCCGAACTAAAGGGCGAGCAGTACTTC.

This chain joins TRBV30 and TRBJ2-3, with 7 bases fitting TRBD2. The CDR3 has 18 amino acids. With 1 base clipped from V and 3 bases from J, the junction kept 16 bases outside the gene matches. Germline CDR1 reads GTSNPN; CDR2 reads SVGIG (reference sequence). For the CDR3, the DNA is TGTGCCTGGAGTGACCCCGGGCGGGCGGGAGTGGGGACAGATACGCAGTATTTT. As protein: CAWSDPGRAGVGTDTQYF.

The genes are TRBV6-1 and TRBJ1-6, with 8 bases aligning to TRBD1. There are 16 residues in the CDR3. Germline CDR1 is MNHNS and CDR2 is SASEGT. V shed 3 bases and J 9 bases; nucleotides not matched to a gene: 10. The CDR3 region is CASSEAYGQGSSPLHF. CDR3 bases: TGTGCCAGCAGTGAGGCTTACGGACAGGGTAGTTCACCCCTCCACTTT.